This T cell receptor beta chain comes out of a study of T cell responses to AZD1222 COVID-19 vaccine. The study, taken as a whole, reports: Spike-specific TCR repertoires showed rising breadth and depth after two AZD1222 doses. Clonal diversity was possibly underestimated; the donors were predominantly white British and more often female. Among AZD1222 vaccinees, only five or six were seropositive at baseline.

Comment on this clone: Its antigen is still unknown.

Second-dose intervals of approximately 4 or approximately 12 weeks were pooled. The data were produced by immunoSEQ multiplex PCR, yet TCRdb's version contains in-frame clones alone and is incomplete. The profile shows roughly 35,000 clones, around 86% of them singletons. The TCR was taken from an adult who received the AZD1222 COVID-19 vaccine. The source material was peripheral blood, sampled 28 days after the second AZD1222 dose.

As DNA, the CDR3 is TGTGCCAGCAGCGCTGGATTTTCCTACGAGCAGTACTTC. Translating gives CASSAGFSYEQYF. The rearrangement joins TRBV7-9 to TRBJ2-7; D unclear. CDR1 SEHNR and CDR2 FQNEAQ come from the germline V gene (reference sequence). V lost 5 bases and J 1 base, leaving 9 bases between the germline ends. The CDR3 totals 13 residues. Together with reference TRBV7-9 and TRBJ2-7, the CDR3 gives the full variable domain: DTGVSQNPRHKITKRGQNVTFRCDPISEHNRLYWYRQTLGQGPEFLTYFQNEAQLEKSRLLSDRFSAERPKGSFSTLEIQRTEQGDSAMYLCASSAGFSYEQYFGPGTRLTVT.